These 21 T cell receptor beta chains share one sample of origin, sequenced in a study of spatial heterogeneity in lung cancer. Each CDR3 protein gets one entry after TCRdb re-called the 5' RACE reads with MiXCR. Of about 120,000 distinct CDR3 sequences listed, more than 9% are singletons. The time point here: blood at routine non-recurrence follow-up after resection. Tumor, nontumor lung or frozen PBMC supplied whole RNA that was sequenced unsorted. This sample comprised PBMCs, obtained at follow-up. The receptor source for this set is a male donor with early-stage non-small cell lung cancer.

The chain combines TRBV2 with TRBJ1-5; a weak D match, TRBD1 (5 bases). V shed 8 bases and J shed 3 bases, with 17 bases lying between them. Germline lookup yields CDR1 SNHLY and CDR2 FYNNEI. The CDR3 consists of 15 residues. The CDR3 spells CASVDRLRVNQPQHF. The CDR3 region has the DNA TGTGCCAGCGTTGACAGATTGAGGGTCAATCAGCCCCAGCATTTT.

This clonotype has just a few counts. This CDR3 is CSVPRETNTEAFF. The CDR3, as DNA: TGCAGCGTCCCCCGGGAAACGAACACTGAAGCTTTCTTT. This chain links TRBV29-1 with TRBJ1-1; D gene ambiguous. The V gene's germline CDR1 is SQVTM and CDR2 ANQGSEA. The germline V and J ends were trimmed by 6 bases and 1 base, with 12 bases remaining between them. The CDR3 is 13 residues long.

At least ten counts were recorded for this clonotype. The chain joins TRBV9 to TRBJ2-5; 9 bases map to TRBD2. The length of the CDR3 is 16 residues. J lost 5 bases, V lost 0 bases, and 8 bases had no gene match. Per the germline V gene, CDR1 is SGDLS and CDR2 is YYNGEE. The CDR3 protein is CASSVGVAGGTETQYF. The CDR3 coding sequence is TGTGCCAGCAGCGTAGGAGTCGCGGGGGGGACGGAGACCCAGTACTTC.

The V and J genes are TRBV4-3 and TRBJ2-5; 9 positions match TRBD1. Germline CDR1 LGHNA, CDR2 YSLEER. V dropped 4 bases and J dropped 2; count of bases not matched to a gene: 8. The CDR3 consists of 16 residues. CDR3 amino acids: CASSPHSGQGQETQYF. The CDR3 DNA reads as TGCGCCAGCAGCCCTCATTCGGGACAGGGACAAGAGACCCAGTACTTC.

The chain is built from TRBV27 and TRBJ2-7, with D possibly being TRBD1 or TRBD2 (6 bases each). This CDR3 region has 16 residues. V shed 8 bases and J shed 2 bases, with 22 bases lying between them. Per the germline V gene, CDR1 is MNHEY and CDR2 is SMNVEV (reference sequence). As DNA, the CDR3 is TGTGCCAGCGTCCTCAAAGGGCAGGGGAGGCCCTACGAGCAGTACTTC. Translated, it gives CASVLKGQGRPYEQYF.

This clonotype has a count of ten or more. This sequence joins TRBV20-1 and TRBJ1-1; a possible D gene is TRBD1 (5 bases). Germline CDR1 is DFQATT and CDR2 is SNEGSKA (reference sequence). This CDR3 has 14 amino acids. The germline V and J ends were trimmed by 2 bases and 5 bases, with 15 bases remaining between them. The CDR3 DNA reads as TGCAGTGCTAGAACTCCCGGGGGAGTGACTGAAGCTTTCTTT. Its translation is CSARTPGGVTEAFF.

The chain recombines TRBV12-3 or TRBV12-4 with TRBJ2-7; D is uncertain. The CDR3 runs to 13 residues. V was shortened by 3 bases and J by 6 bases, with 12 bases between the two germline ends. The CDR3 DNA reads TGTGCCAGCAGTTTGCGGACCGTTCGCGAGCAGTACTTC. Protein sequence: CASSLRTVREQYF.

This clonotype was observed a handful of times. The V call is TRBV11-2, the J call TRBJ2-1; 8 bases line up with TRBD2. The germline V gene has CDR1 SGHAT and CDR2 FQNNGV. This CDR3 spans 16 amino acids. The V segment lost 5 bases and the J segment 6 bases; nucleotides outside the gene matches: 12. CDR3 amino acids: CASSHRGAGEINEQFF. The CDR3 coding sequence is TGTGCCAGCAGCCACCGAGGAGCGGGGGAAATCAATGAGCAGTTCTTC. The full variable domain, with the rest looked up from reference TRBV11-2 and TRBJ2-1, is EAGVAQSPRYKIIEKRQSVAFWCNPISGHATLYWYQQILGQGPKLLIQFQNNGVVDDSQLPKDRFSAERLKGVDSTLKIQPAKLEDSAVYLCASSHRGAGEINEQFFGPGTRLTVL.

The CDR3 loop reads CSATMQGEGYGYTF. Here the CDR3 DNA reads TGCAGTGCGACCATGCAGGGGGAGGGCTATGGCTACACCTTC. This chain joins TRBV20-1 and TRBJ1-2; 7 nucleotides align to TRBD1. The V gene's germline CDR1 is DFQATT and CDR2 SNEGSKA (reference sequence). J gave up 4 bases and V 6 bases, and 11 bases lay outside the gene matches. The length of the CDR3 is 14 residues.

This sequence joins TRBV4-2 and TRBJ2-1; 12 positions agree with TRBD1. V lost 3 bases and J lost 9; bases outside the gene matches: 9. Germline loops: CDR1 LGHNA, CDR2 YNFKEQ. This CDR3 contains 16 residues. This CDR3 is CASSHYSGQGAGEQFF. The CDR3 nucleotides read TGTGCCAGCAGCCATTACTCGGGACAGGGGGCTGGTGAGCAGTTCTTC.

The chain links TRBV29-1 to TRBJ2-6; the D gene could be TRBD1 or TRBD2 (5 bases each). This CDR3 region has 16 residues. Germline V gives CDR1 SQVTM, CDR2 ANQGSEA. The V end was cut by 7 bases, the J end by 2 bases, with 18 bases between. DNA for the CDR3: TGCAGCGGAGACAGTGAGGGAACTCCTGGGGCCAACGTCCTGACTTTC. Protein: CSGDSEGTPGANVLTF.

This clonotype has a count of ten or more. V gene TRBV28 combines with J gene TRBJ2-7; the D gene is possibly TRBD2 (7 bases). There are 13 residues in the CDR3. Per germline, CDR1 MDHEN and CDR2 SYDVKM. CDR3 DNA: TGTGCTACTAACTGGGGGGGCGGGTACGAGCAGTACTTC. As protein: CATNWGGGYEQYF.

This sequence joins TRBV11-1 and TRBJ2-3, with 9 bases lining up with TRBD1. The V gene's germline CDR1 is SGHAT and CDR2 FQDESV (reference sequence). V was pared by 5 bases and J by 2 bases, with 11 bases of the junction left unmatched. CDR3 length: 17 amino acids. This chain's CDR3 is CASSPPGTGRSTDTQYF. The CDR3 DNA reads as TGTGCCAGCAGCCCGCCGGGGACAGGGCGTTCCACAGATACGCAGTATTTT.

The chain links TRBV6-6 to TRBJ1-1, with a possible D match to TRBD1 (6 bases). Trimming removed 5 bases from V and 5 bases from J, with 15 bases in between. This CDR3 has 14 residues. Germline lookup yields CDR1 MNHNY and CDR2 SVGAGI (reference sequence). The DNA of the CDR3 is TGTGCCAGCAGTGAACCCAGGGGCCGGACTGAAGCTTTCTTT. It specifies CASSEPRGRTEAFF.

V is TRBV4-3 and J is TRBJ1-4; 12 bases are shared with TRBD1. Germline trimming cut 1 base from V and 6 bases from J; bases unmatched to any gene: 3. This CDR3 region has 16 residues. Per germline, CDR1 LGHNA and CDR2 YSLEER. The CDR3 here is CASSQAGTGGYEKLFF. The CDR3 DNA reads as TGCGCCAGCAGCCAAGCCGGGACAGGGGGCTATGAAAAACTGTTTTTT.

CDR3 residues: CASSLMAGGSYEQYF. CDR3 sequence (DNA): TGTGCCAGCAGCTTAATGGCAGGGGGATCCTACGAGCAGTACTTC. This chain connects TRBV7-6 to TRBJ2-7; 7 bases match TRBD1. The CDR3 runs 15 residues. CDR1 is SGHVS and CDR2 is FNYEAQ in the germline V gene. V lost 2 bases and J lost 1; bases outside the gene matches: 5.

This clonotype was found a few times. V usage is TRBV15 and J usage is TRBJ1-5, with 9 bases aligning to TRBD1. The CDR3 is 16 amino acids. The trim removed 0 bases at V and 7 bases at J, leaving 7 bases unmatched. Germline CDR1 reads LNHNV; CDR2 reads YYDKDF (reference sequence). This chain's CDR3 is CATSREWGTGMQPQHF. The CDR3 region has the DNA TGTGCCACCAGCAGAGAATGGGGGACAGGGATGCAGCCCCAGCATTTT.

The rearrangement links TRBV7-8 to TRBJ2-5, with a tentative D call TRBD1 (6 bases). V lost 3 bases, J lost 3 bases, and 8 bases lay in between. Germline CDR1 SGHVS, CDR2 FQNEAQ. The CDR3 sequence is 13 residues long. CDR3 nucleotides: TGTGCCAGCAGCTTCGACAGGAAAGAGACCCAGTACTTC. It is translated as CASSFDRKETQYF.

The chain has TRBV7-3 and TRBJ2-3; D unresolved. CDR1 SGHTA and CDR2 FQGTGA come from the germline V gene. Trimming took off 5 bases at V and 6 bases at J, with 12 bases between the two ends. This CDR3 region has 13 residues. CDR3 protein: CASSPGFGDTQYF. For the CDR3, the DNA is TGTGCCAGCAGCCCCGGCTTTGGGGATACGCAGTATTTT.

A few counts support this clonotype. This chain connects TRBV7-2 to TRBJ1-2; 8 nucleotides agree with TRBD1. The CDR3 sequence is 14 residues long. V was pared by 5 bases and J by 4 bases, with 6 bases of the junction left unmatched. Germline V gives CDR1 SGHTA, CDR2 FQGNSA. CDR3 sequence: CASSPGQEIYGYTF. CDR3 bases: TGTGCCAGCAGCCCGGGACAGGAGATCTATGGCTACACCTTC.

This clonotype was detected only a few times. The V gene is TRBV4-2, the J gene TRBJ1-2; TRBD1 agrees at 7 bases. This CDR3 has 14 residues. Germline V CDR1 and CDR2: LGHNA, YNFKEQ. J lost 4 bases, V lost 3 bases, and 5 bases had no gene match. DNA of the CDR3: TGTGCCAGCAGCCAGGCCGGGACAGCCTATGGCTACACCTTC. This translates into CASSQAGTAYGYTF.